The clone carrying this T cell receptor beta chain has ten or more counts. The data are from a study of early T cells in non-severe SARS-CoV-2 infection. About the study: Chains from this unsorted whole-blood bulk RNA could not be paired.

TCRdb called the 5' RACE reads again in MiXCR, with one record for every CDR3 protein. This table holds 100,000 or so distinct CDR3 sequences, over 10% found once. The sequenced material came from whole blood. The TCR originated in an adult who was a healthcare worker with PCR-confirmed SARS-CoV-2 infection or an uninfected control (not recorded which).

Here the CDR3 reads CASKSGNSYNSPLHF. CDR3 sequence (DNA): TGTGCCAGCAAGAGCGGGAACTCCTATAATTCACCCCTCCACTTT. The chain uses TRBV7-9 and TRBJ1-6; D is undetermined. The CDR3 covers 15 residues. Germline values: CDR1 SEHNR, CDR2 FQNEAQ (reference sequence). V was shortened by 7 bases and J by 0 bases, with 10 bases between the two germline ends.